This TCR beta chain was identified in a study of long-term antiretroviral therapy in people with HIV. Whole-study findings and limits: In HIV, the repertoires covered a tighter span of CDR3 lengths than in controls. All time points showed a repertoire dominated by clones expanded before ART.

This CDR3 has 13 amino acids. V was shortened by 6 bases and J by 1 base, with 9 bases between the two germline ends. Germline CDR1 reads SGHDN; CDR2 reads FVKESK. Remarks on this clone: Its antigen is undetermined.

The libraries were made with immunoSEQ v3.0 at survey level. Method: immunoSEQ multiplex PCR; TCRdb's copy keeps in-frame clones and lacks some. The repertoire has 17,000 or so clones, around four fifths of them found once; the top ten carry roughly 9.5%. Researchers secured at least one pre-ART and at least two post-ART PBMC samples from each donor. The cryopreserved samples used held about 1-10 million PBMC prior to extraction of DNA. The input for sequencing was unsorted PBMCs, taken 0.3 years after starting antiretroviral therapy. The TCR was taken from a man aged 18 to 29 with HIV. The chain is built from TRBV14 and TRBJ1-1; a possible D gene is TRBD1 (5 bases). The CDR3 region is CASSEQANTEAFF. In DNA, the CDR3 is TGTGCCAGCAGTGAACAGGCGAACACTGAAGCTTTCTTT.